This entry features one TCR beta chain sequence. These data are taken from a study of cytomegalovirus exposure and HLA in healthy donors. Produced via immunoSEQ multiplex PCR; TCRdb's table is partial and in-frame only. The sample records around 150,000 clones, approximately 86% being singletons. CDR3 length: 17 residues. With 4 bases clipped from V and 3 bases from J, the junction kept 14 bases outside the gene matches. CDR1 is ENHRY, CDR2 SYGVKD, per germline. This sequence originates from a woman aged 18-29 years in good health and CMV-seronegative. The chain has TRBV10-3 and TRBJ1-2, with TRBD1 matching 7 bases. Sequences were obtained from PBMCs. The CDR3 DNA reads as TGTGCCATCAGTGGTGGGCCCTTGACAGGGACCTACTATGGCTACACCTTC. Encoded protein: CAISGGPLTGTYYGYTF.